The sequence of this T cell receptor beta chain was determined in a study of tumor-infiltrating lymphocytes in primary liver carcinoma (dated by TCRdb to about 2017). Describing the broader study: Surgical resection was performed in China between 2015 and 2016 on roughly 5 patients with histopathologically diagnosed primary liver carcinoma. Of the five patients (three men and two women, aged 30 to 69 years), four had hepatocellular carcinoma and one had combined HCC and intrahepatic cholangiocarcinoma. Tumors of the five patients were stage T1-T3 N0M0 with maximum diameters of roughly 4 to 11 cm. Samples yielded roughly 3.65 to 7.13 million productive TCRbeta reads; read depth did not differ significantly between tissue types. The study combined TCRbeta repertoire sequencing, expression microarrays and whole-exome sequencing across five regions of each liver tumor, with adjacent normal tissue and blood. A total of about 35 specimens from 5 patients, comprising approximately 25 tumor regions, 5 adjacent noncancerous liver tissues and 5 peripheral blood samples, were covered by TCRbeta repertoire sequencing. Reproducibility between technical replicate repertoires was high, with correlation coefficients above 0.95 and mean shared-clone rates roughly 0.87.

A constant-region primer and ProtoScript II reverse transcriptase were used to reverse-transcribe TCRbeta-specific cDNA from approximately 500 ng total RNA. The TCRbeta libraries were prepared through three rounds of nested multiplex PCR following a slightly modified ARM-PCR procedure. Each of the first two PCR rounds ran for approximately 10 cycles and used multiplex TRBV1-TRBV30 forward primers together with a Cbeta reverse primer. Sample barcodes and Illumina adapters were attached in a final 25-cycle PCR using Deep VentR polymerase. Before sequencing, amplicons of 200-500 bp were gel-purified using a QIAquick gel extraction kit. TCRbeta amplicons were sequenced on an Illumina HiSeq 2500 with 250-bp paired-end reads. In the authors' own workflow: Quality trimming of reads was performed with Trimmomatic v0.33, and paired reads were merged with FLASH v1.2.11 so that full CDR3 sequences could be recovered. MiGEC v1.2.1b assigned V, D and J germline segments to the rearranged TCRbeta sequences. Clonotype statistics, along with Shannon-Wiener diversity indices, were calculated using VDJtools v1.0.0. Except for diversity analysis, only each sample's 250 most abundant clonotypes were used in subsequent analyses to reduce sampling bias. In-frame beta chains were kept once TCRdb had trimmed the public reads at Q25 with fastp and called clones with MiXCR. Rows with a matching CDR3 protein are joined into one entry that keeps the most common DNA and genes. The V and J calls, along with clone size, are taken from TCRdb and not from the paper's own processing. The sample yields about 330,000 distinct CDR3 sequences; about two thirds were counted once. In total, the top ten clones hold 5.5% to 8% of the sample.

The study at large found these results: Only the TCR beta chain was sequenced, so true repertoire diversity is likely underestimated because unpaired alpha chains were not captured. Repertoire overlap was found to be higher between tumor regions (mean about 36%) than between tumor-adjacent (around 17%) or tumor-blood (14%) pairs, consistent with antigen-driven expansion. Only a few patients were included in the study, and the authors note that the findings should be validated in a larger study. Comparison of CD4+ and CD8+ T cell repertoires was precluded by the use of bulk unsorted samples. A significantly larger repertoire fraction was made up by the top 250 clones in tumors than in blood (p = 0.039).

The table lists this clonotype with a few counts. Its antigen has not been determined. Per-nucleotide qualities are absent, and no much larger clonotype sits a single base away. Blood RNA was extracted from unsorted whole blood with TRIzol reagent; germline DNA came from the DNeasy Blood & Tissue kit. Chronic HBV infection was present in the patients, and the patients were treatment-naive at sampling. Before surgery, 3.5 to 4 milliliters of peripheral blood were drawn into K2EDTA tubes. The germline V gene sets CDR1 to SGHRS and CDR2 to YFSETQ. CDR3 length: 15 amino acids, cysteine to phenylalanine. The CDR3 DNA has 45 bases and is translated from base 1. V gives up 4 bases and J gives up 0 bases, and the segment between their germline ends measures 14 bases.

This sequence was found in a man aged 35 to 55 with primary liver carcinoma and hepatitis B virus infection. Material: peripheral blood. The V and J genes are TRBV5-1 and TRBJ2-7; the D gene is perhaps TRBD1, on 6 matching bases. The CDR3 reads CASSIGGMASYEQYF. The nucleotide sequence reads TGCGCCAGCAGCATTGGGGGCATGGCCTCCTACGAGCAGTACTTC.